The source of this TCR beta chain is a study of vaccination and CD4 T cells after COVID-19. Study context: The convalescent group had six males, four females, seven Caucasians, two Asians, one multiracial. Post-COVID draws followed diagnosis by a median around 100 days (range 35 to 161).

Treatment denoted: approximately nine-day PBMC culture with coronavirus spike peptide pools or control peptides (ViraFEST assay). Comment on this clonotype: Its target is unknown.

An Oncomine TCR Beta short-read assay was used to sequence the DNA from cultured CD4+ T cells. Via MiXCR, TCRdb re-called the PCR reads, giving one row per CDR3 protein. This table holds 20,000 to 30,000 distinct CDR3 sequences, about 41% found once. The V gene end was trimmed by 5 bases and the J gene end by 4 bases; junction bases not matched to a gene: 14. The V gene's germline CDR1 is MNHNS and CDR2 SASEGT. CDR3 size: 20 residues. This clonotype was sampled from a human donor who had recovered from COVID-19. The chain recombines TRBV6-1 with TRBJ2-2; 15 bases agree with TRBD2. The sample comprised CD4+ T cells from blood, cultured in vitro. CDR3 bases: TGTGCCAGCAGTCTAAGGAGGACTAGCGGGAGGGTCCGGGGCACCGGGGAGCTGTTTTTT. Protein: CASSLRRTSGRVRGTGELFF.